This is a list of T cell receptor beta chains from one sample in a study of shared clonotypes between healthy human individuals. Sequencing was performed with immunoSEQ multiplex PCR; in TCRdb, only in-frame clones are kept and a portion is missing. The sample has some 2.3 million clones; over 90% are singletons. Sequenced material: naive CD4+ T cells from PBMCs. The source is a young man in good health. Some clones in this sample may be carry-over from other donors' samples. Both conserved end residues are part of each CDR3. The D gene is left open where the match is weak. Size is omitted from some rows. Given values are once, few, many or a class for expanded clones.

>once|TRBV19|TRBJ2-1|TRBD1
TGTGCCAGTAGAGGGGGACAGGGCATGGGATCCTACAATGAGCAGTTCTTC
CASRGGQGMGSYNEQFF
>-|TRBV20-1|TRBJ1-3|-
TGCAGTGCCGCCGGGGGAAACACCATATATTTT
CSAAGGNTIYF
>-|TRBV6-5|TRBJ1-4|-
TGTGCCAGCAGTTTTGGAGGCGGTGAAAAACTGTTTTTT
CASSFGGGEKLFF
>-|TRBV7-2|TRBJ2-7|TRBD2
TGTGCCAGCAGGCGGACTAGCGGGGGAAACTACGAGCAGTACTTC
CASRRTSGGNYEQYF
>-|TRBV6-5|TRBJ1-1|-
TGTGCCACCAACGGACAGTCGAACACTGAAGCTTTCTTT
CATNGQSNTEAFF
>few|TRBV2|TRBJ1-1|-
TGTGCCAGCAGTGTACAGACGAACACTGAAGCTTTCTTT
CASSVQTNTEAFF
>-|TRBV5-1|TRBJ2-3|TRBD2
TGCGCCAGCAGATCCGGGACTAGCGCGGGAGATACGCAGTATTTT
CASRSGTSAGDTQYF
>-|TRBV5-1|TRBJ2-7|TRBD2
TGCGCCAGCAGCCTCGGGACTAGCGGTACCTACGAGCAGTACTTC
CASSLGTSGTYEQYF
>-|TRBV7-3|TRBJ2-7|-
TGTGCCAGCAGCCCTCAGGTCCTTGGGGAGCAGTACTTC
CASSPQVLGEQYF
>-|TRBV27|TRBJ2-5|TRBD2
TGTGCCAGCAGTTTTGGGGCCGGGAGGGGGACCCAGTACTTC
CASSFGAGRGTQYF
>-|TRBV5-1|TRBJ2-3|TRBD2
TGCGCCAGCAGCCCCGGAAGTAGCGGGAGGGCCGCAGATACGCAGTATTTT
CASSPGSSGRAADTQYF
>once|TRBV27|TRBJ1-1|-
TGTGCCACTTATGGGAGAAGTTTCACTGAAGCTTTCTTT
CATYGRSFTEAFF
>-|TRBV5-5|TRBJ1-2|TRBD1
TGTGCCAGCAGCTTGGAAACAGGGGGTAGGTATGGCTACACCTTC
CASSLETGGRYGYTF
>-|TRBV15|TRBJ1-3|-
TGTGCCACCAGCAGAGATTTCGTGTCCTCTGGAAACACCATATATTTT
CATSRDFVSSGNTIYF
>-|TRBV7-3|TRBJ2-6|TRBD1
TGTGCCAGCAGCTTGCAGGGGGCCTCTGGGGCCAACGTCCTGACTTTC
CASSLQGASGANVLTF
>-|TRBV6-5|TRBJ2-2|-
TGTGCCAGCAGTTACGGGGGGGCGGTCACCGGGGAGCTGTTTTTT
CASSYGGAVTGELFF
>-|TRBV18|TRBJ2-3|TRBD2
TGTGCCAGCTCACCCTGGACTAGCGGGAGTCCAGATACGCAGTATTTT
CASSPWTSGSPDTQYF
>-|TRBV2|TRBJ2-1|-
TGTGCCAGCAGTGATATGCGAGACTCGTACAATGAGCAGTTCTTC
CASSDMRDSYNEQFF
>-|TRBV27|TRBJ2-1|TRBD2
TGTGCCAGCAGGGTCCCGTCTAGCGGCTACAATGAGCAGTTCTTC
CASRVPSSGYNEQFF
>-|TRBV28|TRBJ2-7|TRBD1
TGTGCCAGCAGTGCCCGGACAGGGGCGTCCTACGAGCAGTACTTC
CASSARTGASYEQYF
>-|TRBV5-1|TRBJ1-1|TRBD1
TGCGCCAGCAGCTTGGTAGGGGGCGCGGAAGCTTTCTTT
CASSLVGGAEAFF
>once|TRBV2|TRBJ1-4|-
TGTGCCAGCAGAGGGGACGCTAATGAAAAACTGTTTTTT
CASRGDANEKLFF
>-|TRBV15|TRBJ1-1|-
TGTGCCACCAGCAGAGCTGCGTCGGGGAACACTGAAGCTTTCTTT
CATSRAASGNTEAFF
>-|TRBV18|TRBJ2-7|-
TGTGCCAGCTCACCACCACAGGGAGGGGGCTCTTTCAACGAGCAGTACTTC
CASSPPQGGGSFNEQYF
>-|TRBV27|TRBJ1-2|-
TGTGCCAGCAGTAGGACAGCTAATCGCTATGGCTACACCTTC
CASSRTANRYGYTF
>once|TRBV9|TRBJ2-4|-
TGTGCCAGCAGCCGGGGAGTAACCGGGGACATTCAGTACTTC
CASSRGVTGDIQYF
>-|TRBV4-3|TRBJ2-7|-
TGCGCCAGCAGCCGAACGGGGTTCGGGTTTGTCGAGCAGTACTTC
CASSRTGFGFVEQYF
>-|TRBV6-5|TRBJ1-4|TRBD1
TGTGCCAGCAGTCGGGACAGGGGGGTTGAAAAACTGTTTTTT
CASSRDRGVEKLFF
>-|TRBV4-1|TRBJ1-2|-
TGCGCCAGCAGCCAAGAATGGAGTTATGGCTACACCTTC
CASSQEWSYGYTF
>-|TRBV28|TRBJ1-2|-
TGTGCCAGCAGTTTGTCTCAGGGTTGGTTAGGTGGCTACACCTTC
CASSLSQGWLGGYTF
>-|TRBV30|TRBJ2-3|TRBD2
TGTGCCTCTTTGACTAGCGAAGGGTCAGATACGCAGTATTTT
CASLTSEGSDTQYF
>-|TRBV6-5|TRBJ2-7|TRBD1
TGTGCCAGCAGTTACTCCCGGGACAGCGGCTACGAGCAGTACTTC
CASSYSRDSGYEQYF
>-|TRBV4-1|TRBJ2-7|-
TGCGCCAGCAGCCAATCCGGGACGGCAGGACCCTACGAGCAGTACTTC
CASSQSGTAGPYEQYF
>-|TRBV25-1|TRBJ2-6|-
TGTGCCAGCAGTGAATTAGTATCTGGGGCCAACGTCCTGACTTTC
CASSELVSGANVLTF
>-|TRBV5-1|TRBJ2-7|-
TGCGCCAGCAGCCTTCGACCGGTCTACGAGCAGTACTTC
CASSLRPVYEQYF
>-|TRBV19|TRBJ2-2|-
TGTGCCAGTAGTATTCAGGCGGCCGGGGAGCTGTTTTTT
CASSIQAAGELFF
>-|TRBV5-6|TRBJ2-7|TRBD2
TGTGCCAGCATCATTTTCAGGATGGCGGGAGCCCACGAGCAGTACTTC
CASIIFRMAGAHEQYF
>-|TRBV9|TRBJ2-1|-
TGTGCCAGCAGCGTAGTCCCTGTGAGCGGCCGAAGCTCCTACAATGAGCAGTTCTTC
CASSVVPVSGRSSYNEQFF
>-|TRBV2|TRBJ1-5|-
TGTGCCAGCAGTGAGCAGGGTTCGAGCAATCAGCCCCAGCATTTT
CASSEQGSSNQPQHF
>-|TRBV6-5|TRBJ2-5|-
TGTGCCAGCAGTTTATTAGAGACCCAGTACTTC
CASSLLETQYF
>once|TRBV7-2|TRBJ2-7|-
TGTGCCAGCAGCTTAGGTCCGGGTTACGAGCAGTACTTC
CASSLGPGYEQYF
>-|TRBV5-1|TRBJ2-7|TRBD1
TGCGCCAGCAGCTTGGATGGACAGGGGGCGTCCTACGAGCAGTACTTC
CASSLDGQGASYEQYF
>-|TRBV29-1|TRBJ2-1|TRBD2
TGCAGCGCTAGGACTAGCGGTAATTACAATGAGCAGTTCTTC
CSARTSGNYNEQFF
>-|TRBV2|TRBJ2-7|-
TGTGCCAGCAGAGACCGGGGCCTCTTTGAGCAGTACTTC
CASRDRGLFEQYF